This entry lists 15 T cell receptor beta chains sequenced from one sample in a study of blood T cell repertoires in COVID-19. Repertoires were generated with immunoSEQ multiplex PCR, while TCRdb's copy carries only in-frame clones and drops some. The repertoire holds some 290,000 clones, 90% seen once, with around 0.93% in the top ten. The sample taken for sequencing was peripheral blood. These receptors all come from a woman in her thirties or forties with COVID-19, enrolled during active disease.

This chain joins TRBV29-1 and TRBJ1-2, with 9 bases that match TRBD1. The CDR3 runs 17 residues. The germline gives CDR1 SQVTM, CDR2 ANQGSEA. After removal of 5 bases from V and 8 bases from J, the junction contained 21 bases not matched to a gene. In nucleotides, the CDR3 is TGCAGCGTTTACAGCCGGGACAGGGAAGGCCGGGTACAAGGCTACACCTTC. Protein product: CSVYSRDREGRVQGYTF.

The chain uses TRBV5-4 and TRBJ2-7; the D gene is possibly TRBD1 (5 bases). Germline CDR1 reads SGHNT; CDR2 reads YYREEE (reference sequence). The CDR3 extends over 14 amino acids. V lost 4 bases to trimming and J lost 2 bases, with 13 bases between them. The CDR3, as DNA: TGTGCCAGCAGCATGGCCAGGGATCCCTACGAGCAGTACTTC. This sequence encodes CASSMARDPYEQYF.

The V gene is TRBV25-1, the J gene TRBJ1-5; D unresolved. In germline, CDR1 is MGHDK, CDR2 SYGVNS. CDR3 length equals 16 residues. The V end was cut by 9 bases, the J end by 7 bases, with 25 bases between. As DNA, the CDR3 is TGTGCCAGTTCACTATTCCCGTGGCAGAGTCAACAGCCCCAGCATTTT. It specifies CASSLFPWQSQQPQHF.

The rearrangement links TRBV18 to TRBJ2-7, with D possibly being TRBD2 (5 bases). CDR3 length equals 14 residues. The germline V and J ends were trimmed by 3 bases and 6 bases, with 15 bases remaining between them. Germline values: CDR1 KGHSH, CDR2 LQKENI. CDR3 sequence: CASSPSSGTIEQYF. CDR3 DNA: TGTGCCAGCTCACCGAGCAGCGGTACTATCGAGCAGTACTTC.

This chain joins TRBV10-3 and TRBJ1-4; the D is unclear. The V and J ends lost 5 bases and 0 bases respectively, with 10 bases between them. Looked up from germline, CDR1 is ENHRY and CDR2 is SYGVKD. This CDR3 spans 15 amino acids. This CDR3 is CAISQTDATNEKLFF. As DNA, the CDR3 is TGTGCCATCAGTCAAACAGATGCAACTAATGAAAAACTGTTTTTT.

The table lists this clone with a count of one. Here the CDR3 reads CASSQEGRADYGYTF. In DNA, the CDR3 is TGTGCCAGCAGCCAAGAGGGGAGGGCCGACTATGGCTACACCTTC. The V gene is TRBV4-2, the J gene TRBJ1-2; D is unclear. CDR1 is LGHNA, CDR2 YNFKEQ, per germline. The germline V and J ends were trimmed by 0 bases and 3 bases, with 11 bases remaining between them. The CDR3 totals 15 residues.

The DNA of the CDR3 is TGTGCCAGCAGCTTCACGTTGCGAGGGTCTGGAAACACCATATATTTT. Protein: CASSFTLRGSGNTIYF. V gene TRBV7-2 combines with J gene TRBJ1-3; unclear D gene. In germline, CDR1 is SGHTA, CDR2 FQGNSA. The CDR3 has 16 residues. The germline V and J ends were trimmed by 3 bases and 1 base, with 13 bases remaining between them.

This clone has more than one count but fewer than ten. V gene TRBV19 combines with J gene TRBJ2-7, with D unresolved. V shed 1 base and J shed 1 base, with 8 bases lying between them. The germline CDR1 and CDR2 sequences are LNHDA and SQIVND (reference sequence). The CDR3 length is 14 residues. The CDR3 bases are TGTGCCAGTAGTATAGGAGGCCAGTCCTACGAGCAGTACTTC. Protein sequence: CASSIGGQSYEQYF.

The chain recombines TRBV9 with TRBJ1-1; D is possibly TRBD1 (5 bases). The V and J ends lost 3 bases and 7 bases respectively, with 10 bases between them. This CDR3 spans 12 amino acids. CDR1 and CDR2 (germline): SGDLS, YYNGEE. The CDR3 coding sequence is TGTGCCAGCAGCGCAACAGACAGTGAAGCTTTCTTT. Encoded protein: CASSATDSEAFF.

The J gene is TRBJ1-1, the V gene TRBV7-2; D unclear. CDR3 size: 10 residues. V was shortened by 3 bases and J by 12 bases, with 8 bases between the two germline ends. The germline V gene encodes CDR1 SGHTA and CDR2 FQGNSA. The CDR3 here is CASSLVGTFF. The CDR3 DNA follows: TGTGCCAGCAGCTTGGTTGGCACTTTCTTT.

A single count supports this clone. The chain joins TRBV4-1 to TRBJ1-5; 11 nucleotides match TRBD1. Germline assignment: CDR1 MGHRA and CDR2 YSYEKL. The CDR3 sequence is 15 residues long. V was pared by 1 base and J by 6 bases, with 2 bases of the junction left unmatched. This chain's CDR3 is CASSQGTGGGQPQHF. The CDR3 nucleotides are TGCGCCAGCAGCCAAGGGACAGGGGGCGGTCAGCCCCAGCATTTT.

The rearrangement links TRBV19 to TRBJ2-3, with TRBD1 matching 10 bases. CDR3 length: 15 residues. V shed 3 bases and J 5 bases; nucleotides not matched to a gene: 5. CDR1 is LNHDA and CDR2 is SQIVND in the germline V gene (reference sequence). The DNA for the CDR3 is TGTGCCAGTAGTATCAGACAGGGGGCTAGAGATACGCAGTATTTT. Translating it yields CASSIRQGARDTQYF.

CDR3: CASSWTGDSYGYTF. In DNA form, the CDR3 reads TGTGCCAGCAGTTGGACAGGGGATTCCTATGGCTACACCTTC. This chain joins TRBV27 and TRBJ1-2; 9 bases align to TRBD1. Germline CDR1 is MNHEY and CDR2 is SMNVEV (reference sequence). This CDR3 is 14 amino acids long. With 4 bases clipped from V and 4 bases from J, the junction kept 4 bases outside the gene matches.

This sequence joins TRBV28 and TRBJ1-2, with 10 bases lining up with TRBD1. V lost 4 bases and J lost 7; bases outside the gene matches: 3. This CDR3 is built from 13 residues. The germline CDR1 and CDR2 sequences are MDHEN and SYDVKM. CDR3 coding DNA: TGTGCCAGCAGTTGGGGGACAGGGGCTGGCTACACCTTC. Translation: CASSWGTGAGYTF.

This sequence joins TRBV28 and TRBJ2-7; 7 bases agree with TRBD2. Germline V gene data show CDR1 as MDHEN and CDR2 as SYDVKM. J was trimmed by 3 bases and V by 3 bases; bases with no gene match: 5. The CDR3 loop spans 14 amino acids. The CDR3 DNA follows: TGTGCCAGCAGTTTTCGGGGGGTGAACTACGAGCAGTACTTC. It codes for CASSFRGVNYEQYF.